The 20 T cell receptor beta chains reported below all come from one sample, sequenced in a study of T-cell reconstitution after alpha-beta-depleted transplantation in children. The TCRbeta library incorporated unique molecular identifiers. TCRdb ran MiXCR on the PCR reads and lists one entry per CDR3 protein. The sample yields 500,000 to 650,000 distinct CDR3 sequences, approximately 10% seen once. The source material was PBMCs, mostly from graft donor cells, sampled 180 days after TCRalphabeta/CD19-depleted stem cell transplant. These receptors came from a female patient younger than 10 who had a stem cell transplant for aplastic anemia, so the T cells may come from the graft donor.

The chain couples TRBV7-3 to TRBJ2-7; 7 bases are a match to TRBD1. Germline CDR1 reads SGHTA; CDR2 reads FQGTGA. The junction had 12 bases not matched to a gene; V was cut back by 1 base and J by 6 bases. The CDR3 extends over 16 amino acids. The CDR3 DNA follows: TGTGCCAGCAGCTTAAACGGGGCCCGACAGGGCCCCGAGCAGTACTTC. Protein product: CASSLNGARQGPEQYF.

This rearrangement joins TRBV11-3 to TRBJ2-5, with 7 positions matching TRBD1. This CDR3 is 16 amino acids long. With V trimmed by 1 base and J by 2 bases, 7 bases remained unmatched. In germline, CDR1 is SGHNT, CDR2 YENEEA. The CDR3 is CASSLGRGDRQETQYF. CDR3 coding DNA: TGTGCCAGCAGCTTAGGACGTGGGGACAGACAAGAGACCCAGTACTTC.

The chain couples TRBV20-1 to TRBJ2-7; 11 bases map to TRBD2. With 3 bases clipped from V and 4 bases from J, the junction kept 5 bases outside the gene matches. The CDR3 sequence is 14 residues long. Germline V CDR1 and CDR2: DFQATT, SNEGSKA (reference sequence). CDR3 sequence: CSASRLAGRYEQYV. The CDR3 bases are TGCAGTGCTAGTCGACTAGCGGGAAGGTACGAGCAGTACGTC.

The chain joins TRBV15 to TRBJ2-2, with TRBD1 as a possible D gene (5 bases). This CDR3 contains 14 residues. CDR1 LNHNV and CDR2 YYDKDF come from the germline V gene (reference sequence). Deletions cut 1 base from V and 5 bases from J, with 8 bases between. CDR3 in amino acids: CATSRVSGTGELFF. In DNA, the CDR3 is TGTGCCACCAGCAGAGTTTCAGGGACCGGGGAGCTGTTTTTT.

The chain has TRBV7-9 and TRBJ1-1; D unclear. Germline V lookup: CDR1 SEHNR, CDR2 FQNEAQ (reference sequence). The V and J ends lost 5 bases and 1 base respectively, with 14 bases between them. This CDR3 region has 15 residues. The CDR3 DNA sequence: TGTGCCAGCAGCGGGTACGGACTGTGGAACACTGAAGCTTTCTTT. Amino acid sequence: CASSGYGLWNTEAFF.

This rearrangement joins TRBV7-2 to TRBJ2-3; no firm D call. The CDR3 has 15 residues. The V gene lost 5 bases and the J gene lost 4 bases, with 16 bases spanning the gap. The germline gives CDR1 SGHTA, CDR2 FQGNSA. CDR3 loop: CASSRAQRYADTQYF. DNA for the CDR3: TGTGCCAGCAGCCGTGCCCAAAGATATGCAGATACGCAGTATTTT.

J is TRBJ1-2 and V is TRBV7-2; D not resolved. V shed 4 bases and J shed 4 bases, with 10 bases lying between them. The CDR3 has 13 residues. CDR1 SGHTA and CDR2 FQGNSA come from the germline V gene. In nucleotides, the CDR3 is TGTGCCAGCAGCTCCCCGGCCCTCTATGGCTACACCTTC. Residues: CASSSPALYGYTF.

This clonotype was seen only a few times. The chain links TRBV18 to TRBJ1-4; tentative D call: TRBD1 (5 bases). CDR1 is KGHSH, CDR2 LQKENI, per germline. The CDR3 contains 15 residues. Trimming pared 2 bases from V and 7 bases from J, leaving 14 bases between. CDR3 sequence reads: CASSPGTDVGEKLFF. Here the CDR3 DNA reads TGTGCCAGCTCACCAGGGACTGATGTCGGTGAAAAACTGTTTTTT. Complete variable domain (other parts from reference TRBV18 and TRBJ1-4): NAGVMQNPRHLVRRRGQEARLRCSPMKGHSHVYWYRQLPEEGLKFMVYLQKENIIDESGMPKERFSAEFPKEGPSILRIQQVVRGDSAAYFCASSPGTDVGEKLFFGSGTQLSVL.

The V call is TRBV27, the J call TRBJ2-3, with TRBD1 matching 7 bases. This CDR3 comprises 16 residues. The J segment lost 0 bases and the V segment lost 5 bases, leaving 8 bases of the junction unmatched. The germline V gene has CDR1 MNHEY and CDR2 SMNVEV (reference sequence). This CDR3 reads CASSPRTGFSTDTQYF. In DNA, the CDR3 is TGTGCCAGCAGTCCCCGGACAGGATTTAGCACAGATACGCAGTATTTT.

The V and J genes are TRBV10-3 and TRBJ2-1; D might be TRBD1 (6 bases). The CDR3 spans 16 residues. From germline, CDR1 is ENHRY and CDR2 SYGVKD. Trimming took 0 bases from V and 8 from J, leaving 17 bases between them. The CDR3 DNA sequence: TGTGCCATCAGTGAGTCGTTGGGCAGGGGATACGATGAGCAGTTCTTC. The encoded protein is CAISESLGRGYDEQFF.

This clonotype was counted a few times. The V call is TRBV20-1, the J call TRBJ2-7; D is unresolved. Germline V lookup: CDR1 DFQATT, CDR2 SNEGSKA (reference sequence). The CDR3 runs 12 residues. Trimming shortened V by 6 bases and J by 4 bases, and 13 bases separated the two germline ends. The CDR3 nucleotides are TGCAGTGCCGCCCATGGCGATTACGAGCAGTACGTC. As protein: CSAAHGDYEQYV.

The V call is TRBV20-1, the J call TRBJ2-7; D unresolved. CDR1 is DFQATT, CDR2 SNEGSKA, per germline (reference sequence). This CDR3 is 13 amino acids long. The V and J ends lost 3 bases and 2 bases respectively, with 11 bases between them. This CDR3 reads CSASATHAYEQYF. The CDR3 bases are TGCAGTGCTAGCGCAACCCACGCCTACGAGCAGTACTTC.

The chain couples TRBV6-1 to TRBJ1-2; no clear D. Germline assignment: CDR1 MNHNS and CDR2 SASEGT. The germline V and J ends were trimmed by 8 bases and 8 bases, with 24 bases remaining between them. This CDR3 region has 15 residues. CDR3 region: CASCRSRQPGTGYTF. CDR3 nucleotide sequence: TGTGCCAGCTGTCGTAGTCGGCAGCCCGGAACCGGCTACACCTTC.

This clonotype was found many times. The rearrangement links TRBV7-3 to TRBJ2-3; possibly TRBD2 for D (6 bases). The CDR3 loop spans 13 amino acids. Germline-derived CDR1 and CDR2 are SGHTA and FQGTGA. V was shortened by 4 bases and J by 1 base, with 6 bases between the two germline ends. This CDR3 is CASSWGGTDTQYF. The CDR3 region has the DNA TGTGCCAGCAGCTGGGGGGGCACAGATACGCAGTATTTT.

The chain couples TRBV20-1 to TRBJ1-1, with 8 nucleotides matching TRBD1. Germline trimming cut 2 bases from V and 4 bases from J; bases unmatched to any gene: 9. Germline V CDR1 and CDR2: DFQATT, SNEGSKA (reference sequence). CDR3 length: 15 amino acids. The CDR3 loop reads CSARPRTGRRTEAFF. In DNA form, the CDR3 reads TGCAGTGCTAGACCCAGGACAGGGAGGCGCACTGAAGCTTTCTTT.

In its sample, this clonotype was seen a few times. This chain joins TRBV24-1 and TRBJ2-5; possibly TRBD1 for D (5 bases). Germline V gene sequence: CDR1 KGHDR, CDR2 SFDVKD. Trimming left V 1 base short and J 1 base short, with 15 bases between. CDR3 length: 17 amino acids. The CDR3: CATSDFGQGSRQETQYF. The CDR3 DNA sequence: TGTGCCACCAGTGATTTCGGGCAGGGAAGTCGCCAAGAGACCCAGTACTTC.

A few counts support this clonotype. V and J are TRBV6-1 and TRBJ2-1, with 10 positions matching TRBD2. The CDR3 has 18 residues. Germline CDR1 MNHNS, CDR2 SASEGT. Trimming at V came to 5 bases and at J to 4 bases, leaving 14 bases not matched to a gene. CDR3: CASSPRTSGVGLYNEQFF. The CDR3, as DNA: TGTGCCAGCAGTCCGAGGACTAGCGGAGTGGGGTTGTACAATGAGCAGTTCTTC.

This clonotype was counted only a few times. The chain employs TRBV7-9 and TRBJ1-6; no clear D gene. Germline assignment: CDR1 SEHNR and CDR2 FQNEAQ (reference sequence). This CDR3 comprises 14 residues. Between the trimmed V and J ends, which lost 6 bases and 9 bases, there was a span of 15 bases. This CDR3 is CASSRTVILSPLHF. Written as DNA, the CDR3 is TGTGCCAGCAGTCGGACTGTGATCCTTTCACCCCTCCACTTT.

The chain joins TRBV28 to TRBJ1-5; 9 bases map to TRBD1. Germline assignment: CDR1 MDHEN and CDR2 SYDVKM. Trimming took 4 bases from V and 2 from J; bases not matched to a gene: 6. The CDR3 spans 16 residues. CDR3 nucleotides: TGTGCCAGCAGTTCCCAACAGGGGGCCCGCAATCAGCCCCAGCATTTT. Its protein is CASSSQQGARNQPQHF. Full variable domain (remainder filled in from reference TRBV28 and TRBJ1-5): DVKVTQSSRYLVKRTGEKVFLECVQDMDHENMFWYRQDPGLGLRLIYFSYDVKMKEKGDIPEGYSVSREKKERFSLILESASTNQTSMYLCASSSQQGARNQPQHFGDGTRLSIL.

V is TRBV27 and J is TRBJ1-1, with D perhaps TRBD1 (5 bases). With 6 bases removed from V and 3 bases from J, the gap between germline ends came to 8 bases. This CDR3 has 12 amino acids. CDR1 is MNHEY and CDR2 is SMNVEV in the germline V gene (reference sequence). The CDR3 DNA is TGTGCCAGCAGCGGGGGATACACTGAAGCTTTCTTT. Translated, it gives CASSGGYTEAFF.